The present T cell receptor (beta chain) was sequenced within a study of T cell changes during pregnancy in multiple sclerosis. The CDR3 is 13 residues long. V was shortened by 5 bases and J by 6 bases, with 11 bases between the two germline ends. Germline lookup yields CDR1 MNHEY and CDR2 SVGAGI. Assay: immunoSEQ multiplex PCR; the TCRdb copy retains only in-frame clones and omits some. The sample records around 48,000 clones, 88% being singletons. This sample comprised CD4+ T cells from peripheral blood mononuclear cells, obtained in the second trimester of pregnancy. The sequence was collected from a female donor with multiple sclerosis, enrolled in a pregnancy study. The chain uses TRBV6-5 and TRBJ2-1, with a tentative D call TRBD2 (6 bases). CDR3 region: CASSRGTVNEQFF. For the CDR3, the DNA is TGTGCCAGCAGTCGGGGGACCGTCAATGAGCAGTTCTTC.